This T cell receptor beta chain was obtained from a study of shared clonotypes between healthy human individuals. The table came from immunoSEQ multiplex PCR; TCRdb's copy has only in-frame clones and leaves some out. Of some 2,400,000 clones in the sample, 95% are singletons; the top ten hold approximately 0.13%. About this clone itself: Different DNA sequences within this sample yield the same CDR3.

CDR1 and CDR2 from the germline V gene are MNHNS and SASEGT. The CDR3 is 13 residues long. V dropped 6 bases and J dropped 0 bases, with 6 bases sitting between them. Sequenced: naive CD4+ T cells sorted from blood. Subset: CD45RA+ positively selected. This clonotype was obtained from a man between 18 and 29 years old in good health. The chain uses TRBV6-1 and TRBJ1-5; D remains ambiguous. The CDR3 reads CASSGTSNQPQHF. CDR3 in DNA: TGTGCCAGCAGCGGCACTAGCAATCAGCCCCAGCATTTT.